Presented here are 20 T cell receptor beta chains from one specimen sequenced in a study of T cells in Graves' hyperthyroidism and ophthalmopathy. The investigators amplified TCR beta CDR3 regions from RNA transcripts. A first-round RT-PCR of the TCR CDR3 used the HTBI primer set. MiXCR, applied by TCRdb to the multiplex PCR reads, yields one record per CDR3 protein. The data show nearly 600,000 distinct CDR3 sequences, about 14% seen once. The sequenced sample consisted of blood. These receptors were obtained from a woman between 18 and 29 years old with Graves' ophthalmopathy.

This clonotype is medium-sized. The V gene is TRBV28, the J gene TRBJ2-7, with 9 positions matching TRBD1. Germline V gives CDR1 MDHEN, CDR2 SYDVKM. The CDR3 spans 19 residues. J gave up 3 bases and V 4 bases, and 19 bases lay outside the gene matches. CDR3 nucleotide sequence: TGTGCCAGCAGTTCACTCCCTTATTCGGACAGGGGAGGAGGCTACGAGCAGTACTTC. This gives the protein CASSSLPYSDRGGGYEQYF.

This clonotype was seen more than once but under ten times. The CDR3 nucleotides read TGTGCCAGCAGTTCTCCCGGGCCGACGAACACTGAAGCTTTCTTT. Its protein product is CASSSPGPTNTEAFF. The chain is built from TRBV28 and TRBJ1-1; D remains ambiguous. Per germline, CDR1 MDHEN and CDR2 SYDVKM. The CDR3 has 15 amino acids. With 4 bases removed from V and 1 base from J, the gap between germline ends came to 13 bases. The variable domain in full, completed from reference TRBV28 and TRBJ1-1, reads DVKVTQSSRYLVKRTGEKVFLECVQDMDHENMFWYRQDPGLGLRLIYFSYDVKMKEKGDIPEGYSVSREKKERFSLILESASTNQTSMYLCASSSPGPTNTEAFFGQGTRLTVV.

The DNA for the CDR3 is TGTGCCAGCAGCCGGACAGGGAGGAAAAACTACAATGAGCAGTACTTC. Protein sequence: CASSRTGRKNYNEQYF. The J gene is TRBJ2-1, the V gene TRBV5-6; 8 positions match TRBD1. With the DNA end fitting TRBJ2-7 better, the J assignment may be wrong. The CDR3 has 16 residues. Germline V gene lookup returns CDR1 SGHDT and CDR2 YYEEEE.

This clonotype turned up a few times. The V and J genes are TRBV20-1 and TRBJ2-3, with 7 bases identical to TRBD1. Germline V gene sequence: CDR1 DFQATT, CDR2 SNEGSKA (reference sequence). V was clipped by 3 bases and J by 3 bases; unmatched bases: 3. This CDR3 spans 13 amino acids. The CDR3 reads CSARDRKTDTQYF. In nucleotides, the CDR3 is TGCAGTGCTAGGGACAGGAAGACAGATACGCAGTATTTT.

This clonotype was seen ten or more times. This sequence joins TRBV2 and TRBJ1-4; possibly TRBD1 for D (5 bases). There are 14 residues in the CDR3. The germline CDR1 and CDR2 sequences are SNHLY and FYNNEI. With 1 base removed from V and 5 bases from J, the gap between germline ends came to 8 bases. Here the CDR3 DNA reads TGTGCCAGCAGTGAAGGGGGGAGGAATGAAAAACTGTTTTTT. It translates to CASSEGGRNEKLFF.

This clonotype was seen at least ten times. The chain carries TRBV30 and TRBJ2-3; D is ambiguous. This CDR3 comprises 15 residues. V lost 1 base and J lost 0, with 11 bases in between. The germline CDR1 and CDR2 sequences are GTSNPN and SVGIG (reference sequence). Here the CDR3 reads CAWSAKTSSTDTQYF. CDR3 in DNA: TGTGCCTGGAGTGCGAAAACCTCTAGCACAGATACGCAGTATTTT.

The genes are TRBV7-8 and TRBJ1-6, with 8 bases fitting TRBD1. The length of the CDR3 is 19 residues. V lost 5 bases and J lost 1; bases outside the gene matches: 13. CDR1 is SGHVS and CDR2 is FQNEAQ in the germline V gene. CDR3 sequence reads: CASSNTPTGGGSYNSPLHF. The CDR3, as DNA: TGTGCCAGCAGCAATACCCCCACAGGGGGGGGTTCCTATAATTCACCCCTCCACTTT.

This clonotype was detected many times. The gene calls are TRBV11-1 and TRBJ1-4; no firm D call. CDR3 length equals 17 residues. The germline gives CDR1 SGHAT, CDR2 FQDESV (reference sequence). Trimming stripped 1 base from V and 5 bases from J, with 17 bases between. CDR3 sequence: CASSLGVQRGTNEKLFF. CDR3 sequence (DNA): TGTGCCAGCAGCTTAGGAGTGCAGCGGGGTACCAATGAAAAACTGTTTTTT.

At least ten counts were recorded for this clonotype. The J gene is TRBJ1-5, the V gene TRBV12-3 or TRBV12-4; maybe TRBD1 (6 bases). This CDR3 region has 14 residues. Trimming took 6 bases from V and 6 from J, leaving 15 bases between them. The CDR3 loop reads CASSLRAGVQPQHF. CDR3 sequence (DNA): TGTGCCAGCAGCCTGCGGGCAGGGGTTCAGCCCCAGCATTTT.

This clonotype was counted at least ten times. The rearrangement links TRBV20-1 to TRBJ1-2; D remains ambiguous. There are 11 residues in the CDR3. The V end was cut by 5 bases, the J end by 3 bases, with 7 bases between. Germline CDR1 is DFQATT and CDR2 is SNEGSKA (reference sequence). The CDR3 DNA sequence: TGCAGTGCTCCACCCCACTATGGCTACACCTTC. It codes for CSAPPHYGYTF.

This chain connects TRBV6-6 to TRBJ2-7, with a possible D match to TRBD2 (6 bases). Germline values: CDR1 MNHNY, CDR2 SVGAGI (reference sequence). There are 14 residues in the CDR3. The V and J ends lost 2 bases and 6 bases respectively, with 14 bases between them. CDR3 residues: CASSYGRDSGEQYF. CDR3 DNA sequence: TGTGCCAGCAGTTACGGTCGGGACTCAGGCGAGCAGTACTTC.

This clonotype was picked up many times. The chain is built from TRBV7-9 and TRBJ1-1; D is unclear. The CDR3 spans 16 residues. Trimming shortened V by 5 bases and J by 3 bases, and 19 bases separated the two germline ends. The V gene's germline CDR1 is SEHNR and CDR2 FQNEAQ (reference sequence). CDR3 protein: CASSKRNPLQDTEAFF. CDR3 in DNA: TGTGCCAGCAGCAAAAGGAATCCCCTGCAGGACACTGAAGCTTTCTTT.

The chain joins TRBV19 to TRBJ1-5; 8 nucleotides align to TRBD1. The CDR3 is made up of 17 amino acids. Per the germline V gene, CDR1 is LNHDA and CDR2 is SQIVND (reference sequence). The V and J ends lost 9 bases and 0 bases, in that order; junction bases with no gene match: 13. In DNA, the CDR3 is TGTGCCAGCCGGGACAGGTCCTTTTTCTATAGCAATCAGCCCCAGCATTTT. It translates to CASRDRSFFYSNQPQHF. The whole variable domain, filled in from reference TRBV19 and TRBJ1-5, reads DGGITQSPKYLFRKEGQNVTLSCEQNLNHDAMYWYRQDPGQGLRLIYYSQIVNDFQKGDIAEGYSVSREKKESFPLTVTSAQKNPTAFYLCASRDRSFFYSNQPQHFGDGTRLSIL.

This clonotype came up a few times. The chain carries TRBV5-1 and TRBJ2-7, with 7 bases fitting TRBD2. Germline V CDR1 and CDR2: SGHRS, YFSETQ. The CDR3 is 14 amino acids. Unmatched junction bases numbered 7, after V lost 0 bases and J lost 7 bases. Here the CDR3 DNA reads TGCGCCAGCAGCTTGGGGGCGGGAGAGGAGGAGCAGTACTTC. This gives the protein CASSLGAGEEEQYF.

There are many counts of this clonotype. V is TRBV6-1 and J is TRBJ2-2; 7 nucleotides align to TRBD1. Trimming took 5 bases from V and 5 from J; bases not matched to a gene: 8. CDR1 and CDR2 (germline): MNHNS, SASEGT. This CDR3 has 15 residues. The CDR3 nucleotides are TGTGCCAGCAGTCGACAGGGTGGGGTGACCGGGGAGCTGTTTTTT. Encoded protein: CASSRQGGVTGELFF.

CDR3 in amino acids: CASSQDLASAGPHNEQFF. Written as DNA, the CDR3 is TGCGCCAGCAGCCAAGATCTCGCTAGCGCAGGGCCCCACAATGAGCAGTTCTTC. The V gene is TRBV4-3, the J gene TRBJ2-1; a possible D gene is TRBD2 (6 bases). From germline, CDR1 is LGHNA and CDR2 YSLEER. Trimming left V 0 bases short and J 5 bases short, with 20 bases between. The CDR3 contains 18 residues.

For the CDR3, the DNA is TGTGCCAGCAGCCCTGGAGATTTTGGAGCCGGGGGGCTAGAGACCCAGTACTTC. Encoded protein: CASSPGDFGAGGLETQYF. This chain connects TRBV3-1 to TRBJ2-5, with D tentatively TRBD2 (7 bases). Trimming cost V 4 bases and J 4 bases, with 25 bases left between them. CDR1 LGHDT and CDR2 YNNKEL come from the germline V gene (reference sequence). CDR3 length equals 18 residues.

This clonotype was picked up many times. This rearrangement joins TRBV28 to TRBJ1-5; 11 nucleotides line up with TRBD1. The germline gives CDR1 MDHEN, CDR2 SYDVKM. V was clipped by 5 bases and J by 3 bases; unmatched bases: 6. The CDR3 has 16 amino acids. CDR3 protein: CASSRTGGKHNQPQHF. In DNA, the CDR3 is TGTGCCAGCAGTCGGACAGGGGGCAAGCACAATCAGCCCCAGCATTTT.

This clonotype was seen at least ten times. This chain links TRBV12-3 or TRBV12-4 with TRBJ1-1; D is unclear. The CDR3 contains 12 residues. V was trimmed by 1 base and J by 9 bases, leaving 9 bases between them. As DNA, the CDR3 is TGTGCCAGCAGTTTAGACCAGGCTAAAGCTTTCTTT. Translation: CASSLDQAKAFF.

V usage is TRBV9 and J usage is TRBJ2-2, with 10 bases that match TRBD1. The CDR3 is 13 amino acids. The V gene's germline CDR1 is SGDLS and CDR2 YYNGEE. V shed 7 bases and J 8 bases; nucleotides not matched to a gene: 5. CDR3 region: CASGDRGRGELFF. The CDR3 DNA sequence: TGTGCCAGCGGGGACAGGGGAAGGGGGGAGCTGTTTTTT.